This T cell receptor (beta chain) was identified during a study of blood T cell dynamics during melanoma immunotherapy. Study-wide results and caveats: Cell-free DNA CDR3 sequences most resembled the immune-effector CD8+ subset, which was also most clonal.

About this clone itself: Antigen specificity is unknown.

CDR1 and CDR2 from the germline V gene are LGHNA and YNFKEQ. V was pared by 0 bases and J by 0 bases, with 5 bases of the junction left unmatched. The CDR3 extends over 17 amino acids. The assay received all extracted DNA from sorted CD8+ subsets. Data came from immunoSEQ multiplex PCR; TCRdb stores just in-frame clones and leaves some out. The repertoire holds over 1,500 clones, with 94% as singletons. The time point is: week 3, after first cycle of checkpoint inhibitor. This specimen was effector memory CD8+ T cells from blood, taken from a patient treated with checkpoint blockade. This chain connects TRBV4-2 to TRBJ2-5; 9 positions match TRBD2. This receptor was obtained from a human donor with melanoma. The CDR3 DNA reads TGTGCCAGCAGCCAAGATCGGCGGGAGGGGTACCAAGAGACCCAGTACTTC. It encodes CASSQDRREGYQETQYF.